These 12 T cell receptor beta chains share one sample of origin, sequenced in a study of blood T cells in healthy people across ages. The second PCR ran 7 to 11 cycles with a sample-barcoded 5' primer and J-beta primers. TCRdb ran MiXCR on the 5' RACE reads and lists one entry per CDR3 protein. The sample lists around 520,000 distinct CDR3 sequences, around a quarter occurring once. The same sample was also studied in work on T cells of mothers and their children.

The sample comprised blood. These receptors were taken from a boy aged 2 to 9 in good health.

The chain couples TRBV15 to TRBJ1-1; 7 bases agree with TRBD1. Trimming took 2 bases from V and 0 from J; bases not matched to a gene: 6. CDR1 is LNHNV and CDR2 is YYDKDF in the germline V gene (reference sequence). There are 16 residues in the CDR3. CDR3 region: CATSRSRGGLNTEAFF. The DNA of the CDR3 is TGTGCCACCAGCAGATCCAGGGGGGGCTTGAACACTGAAGCTTTCTTT.

The chain is built from TRBV6-5 and TRBJ2-7, with 7 positions matching TRBD2. The CDR3 contains 17 residues. V shed 3 bases and J 5 bases; nucleotides not matched to a gene: 16. Looked up from germline, CDR1 is MNHEY and CDR2 is SVGAGI. In DNA, the CDR3 is TGTGCCAGCAGTTATCCCACGGATGGCGGGAGTTTCGACGAGCAGTACTTC. This gives the protein CASSYPTDGGSFDEQYF.

The table lists this clonotype with many counts. This chain joins TRBV7-2 and TRBJ2-2; D perhaps matches TRBD2 (5 bases). CDR3 length equals 14 residues. V dropped 1 base and J dropped 5 bases, with 8 bases sitting between them. The germline gives CDR1 SGHTA, CDR2 FQGNSA. This chain's CDR3 is CASSLGAATGELFF. DNA for the CDR3: TGTGCCAGCAGCTTAGGAGCGGCAACCGGGGAGCTGTTTTTT.

This clonotype was found once. The chain couples TRBV6-2 or TRBV6-3 to TRBJ2-2; no reliable D call. Germline V gene sequence: CDR1 MNHEY, CDR2 SVGEGT. The CDR3 runs 16 residues. V lost 0 bases and J 3 bases, leaving 11 bases between the germline ends. In DNA, the CDR3 is TGTGCCAGCAGTTACTCCCCCCTCTCCTACACCGGGGAGCTGTTTTTT. It specifies CASSYSPLSYTGELFF.

The chain carries TRBV19 and TRBJ2-7; TRBD2 aligns across 11 bases. CDR3 length: 14 residues. V shed 4 bases, J shed 5 bases, and the junction held 4 bases outside the gene matches. The germline V gene encodes CDR1 LNHDA and CDR2 SQIVND (reference sequence). This CDR3 reads CASSTTSGGDEQYF. The DNA of the CDR3 is TGTGCCAGTAGTACCACTAGCGGGGGTGACGAGCAGTACTTC.

The V and J genes are TRBV21-1 and TRBJ1-5. TRBV21-1 is a recognized pseudogene. This CDR3 is built from 17 residues. The CDR3 nucleotides are TGTGCCAGCAGCAAAAGTTACGGAAAGGTGGGCAATCAGCCCCAGCATTTT. Amino acids: CASSKSYGKVGNQPQHF.

This clonotype was detected a few times. This sequence joins TRBV7-9 and TRBJ2-3, with D unclear. The CDR3 contains 13 residues. V lost 5 bases to trimming and J lost 2 bases, with 8 bases between them. The germline gives CDR1 SEHNR, CDR2 FQNEAQ (reference sequence). CDR3 sequence: CASSAPYTDTQYF. The CDR3 DNA is TGTGCCAGCAGCGCACCTTACACAGATACGCAGTATTTT.

The chain links TRBV7-9 to TRBJ1-2, with D possibly being TRBD1 (6 bases). The CDR3 is made up of 15 amino acids. V gave up 3 bases and J gave up 2 bases, with 13 bases separating them. CDR1 is SEHNR and CDR2 is FQNEAQ in the germline V gene (reference sequence). Here the CDR3 reads CASSLGGQGNYGYTF. The CDR3, as DNA: TGTGCCAGCAGCTTGGGGGGCCAGGGAAACTATGGCTACACCTTC. The whole variable domain, remainder taken from reference TRBV7-9 and TRBJ1-2, is DTGVSQNPRHKITKRGQNVTFRCDPISEHNRLYWYRQTLGQGPEFLTYFQNEAQLEKSRLLSDRFSAERPKGSFSTLEIQRTEQGDSAMYLCASSLGGQGNYGYTFGSGTRLTVV.

V and J are TRBV7-9 and TRBJ2-4; 8 nucleotides agree with TRBD1. The J segment lost 0 bases and the V segment lost 0 bases, leaving 13 bases of the junction unmatched. The CDR3 is 20 amino acids. Germline V gives CDR1 SEHNR, CDR2 FQNEAQ (reference sequence). The CDR3 loop reads CASSLARDRGIRIAKNIQYF. The DNA of the CDR3 is TGTGCCAGCAGCTTAGCGCGAGACAGGGGAATCCGAATAGCCAAAAACATTCAGTACTTC.

The chain recombines TRBV19 with TRBJ1-1; weak D call: TRBD1 (5 bases). From germline, CDR1 is LNHDA and CDR2 SQIVND (reference sequence). The CDR3 consists of 13 residues. Trimming stripped 7 bases from V and 1 base from J, with 10 bases between. CDR3 DNA: TGTGCCAGTAAGGGGATGGAGAACACTGAAGCTTTCTTT. Protein: CASKGMENTEAFF.

The genes are TRBV7-3 and TRBJ2-3; 7 bases are a match to TRBD1. Unmatched junction bases numbered 9, after V lost 3 bases and J lost 6 bases. Germline V CDR1 and CDR2: SGHTA, FQGTGA. This CDR3 contains 15 residues. CDR3 sequence (DNA): TGTGCCAGCAGCTTTTTCGAGGGGGCTATGGATACGCAGTATTTT. Its translation is CASSFFEGAMDTQYF.

This clonotype was observed a handful of times. The V gene is TRBV18, the J gene TRBJ2-4; possibly TRBD2 for D (6 bases). Germline CDR1 KGHSH, CDR2 LQKENI. V was shortened by 1 base and J by 3 bases, with 10 bases between the two germline ends. The CDR3 contains 15 residues. CDR3 sequence (DNA): TGTGCCAGCTCACCACGGCGGGACCTCAAAAACATTCAGTACTTC. The encoded protein is CASSPRRDLKNIQYF.